The sequence of this T cell receptor (beta chain) was determined in a study of cytomegalovirus exposure and HLA in healthy donors. Turning to this clone: Its target is unknown.

V was clipped by 2 bases and J by 1 base; unmatched bases: 3. Germline values: CDR1 SGHRS, CDR2 YFSETQ. The CDR3 is 14 residues long. Generated by immunoSEQ multiplex PCR, the TCRdb table keeps only in-frame clones and is missing some. This repertoire shows around 150,000 clones, about 89% found once; its top ten account for about 2.9%. Study conclusions and caveats: 150 to 200 TCR beta chains were listed as cytomegalovirus-associated. Under in vitro conditions, three CMV-associated chains were confirmed as specific for CMV antigens. Most TCR sequences were uncommon, yet certain public TCRs appeared in many donors.

Material for sequencing was PBMCs. The chain joins TRBV5-1 to TRBJ2-7; 7 bases agree with TRBD1. The clonotype was recovered from a woman aged 18-29 years in good health and CMV-seropositive. For the CDR3, the DNA is TGCGCCAGCAGCTTATGGGACAGATCCTACGAGCAGTACTTC. It codes for CASSLWDRSYEQYF.